This T cell receptor (beta chain) was found in a study of vaccination effects on CD4 cells after COVID-19. Study-wide points: Only a single clone (1 of 255 vaccine-induced clones in healthy vaccinees) cross-reacted with common cold coronaviruses.

Assay used: immunoSEQ multiplex PCR; TCRdb lists only in-frame clones, some missing. The profile shows roughly 52,000 clones, 55% to 75% of them singletons. The germline gives CDR1 SQVTM, CDR2 ANQGSEA. CDR3 length equals 13 residues. V dropped 6 bases and J dropped 0; count of bases not matched to a gene: 0. In the case of this clone: No antigen is known for it.

After expansion with viral peptide pools in the ViraFEST assay, antigen-specific CD4+ T cells were sequenced. Scientists isolated CD4+ T cells after an approximately 10-day culture period ended. None of these healthy vaccinees had been infected with SARS-CoV-2 before vaccination. Half of the medium was exchanged for IL-2 medium on both days 3 and 7. This receptor was taken from a human donor who received a COVID-19 vaccine. The sequencing used CD4+ T cells from PBMCs cultured with SARS-CoV-2 spike peptides, collected before COVID-19 vaccination. The rearrangement joins TRBV29-1 to TRBJ2-2; 8 nucleotides align to TRBD2. The CDR3 bases are TGCAGCGTCGGGGGGGCGAACACCGGGGAGCTGTTTTTT. This sequence encodes CSVGGANTGELFF.